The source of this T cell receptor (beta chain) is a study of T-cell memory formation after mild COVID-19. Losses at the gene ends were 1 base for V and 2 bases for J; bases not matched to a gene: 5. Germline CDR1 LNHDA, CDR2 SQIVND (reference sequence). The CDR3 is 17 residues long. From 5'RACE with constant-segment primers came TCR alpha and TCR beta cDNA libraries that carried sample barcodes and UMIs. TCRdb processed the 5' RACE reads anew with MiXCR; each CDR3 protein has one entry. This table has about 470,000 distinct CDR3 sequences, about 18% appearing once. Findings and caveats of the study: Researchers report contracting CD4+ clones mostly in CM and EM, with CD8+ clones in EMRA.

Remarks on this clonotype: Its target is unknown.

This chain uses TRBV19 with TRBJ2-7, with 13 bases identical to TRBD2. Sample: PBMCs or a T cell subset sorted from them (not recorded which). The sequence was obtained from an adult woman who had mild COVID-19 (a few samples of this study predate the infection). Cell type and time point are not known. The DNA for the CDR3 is TGTGCCAGTAGTATAGGCGGACTAGCGGGAGCCCCCTACGAGCAGTACTTC. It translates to CASSIGGLAGAPYEQYF.